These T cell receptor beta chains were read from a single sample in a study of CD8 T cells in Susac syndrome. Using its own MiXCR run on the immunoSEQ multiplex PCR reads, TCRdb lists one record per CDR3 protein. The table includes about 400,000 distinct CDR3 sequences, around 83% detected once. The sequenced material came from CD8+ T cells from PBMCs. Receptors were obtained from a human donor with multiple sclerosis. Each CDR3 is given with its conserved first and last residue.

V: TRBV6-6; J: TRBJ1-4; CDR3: CASSYPQNATNEKLFF
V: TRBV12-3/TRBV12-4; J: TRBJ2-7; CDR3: CASSPMGGDEQYF
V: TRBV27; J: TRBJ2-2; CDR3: CASSGTDRGLEGGELFF
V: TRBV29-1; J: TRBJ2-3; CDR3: CSVEDPSGGAVSTDTQYF
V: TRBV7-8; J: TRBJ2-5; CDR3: CASSLRGLAGVETQYF
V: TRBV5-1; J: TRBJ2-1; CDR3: CASSLDRSSYNEQFF
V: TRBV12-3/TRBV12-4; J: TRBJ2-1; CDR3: CASSFPPGTSGMLINEQFF
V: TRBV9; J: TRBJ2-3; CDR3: CASSVVSGALTDTQYF
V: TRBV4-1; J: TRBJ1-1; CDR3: CASSQDNERPANSEAFF
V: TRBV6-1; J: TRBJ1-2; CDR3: CASSPDRFNYGYTF
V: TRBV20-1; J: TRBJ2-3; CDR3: CSARGTGTHTDTQYF
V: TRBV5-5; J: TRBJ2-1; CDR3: CASSRSLDYNEQFF
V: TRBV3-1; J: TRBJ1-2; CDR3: CASSQDYMDGYTF
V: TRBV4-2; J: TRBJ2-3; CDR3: CASSQPAASPTDTQYF
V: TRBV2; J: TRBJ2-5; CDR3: CASTRTSGSQETQYF
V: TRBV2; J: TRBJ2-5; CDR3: CASTLGLAGATQYF
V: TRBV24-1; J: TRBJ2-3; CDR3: CATSDKIIGGTQYF
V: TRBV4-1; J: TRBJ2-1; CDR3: CASSQVGGGGREQFF
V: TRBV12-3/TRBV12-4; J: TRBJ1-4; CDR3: CASSFLGDGEKLFF
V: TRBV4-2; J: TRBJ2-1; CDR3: CASSQEAPSTSIEQFF
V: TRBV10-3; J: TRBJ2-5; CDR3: CAISGDKQETQYF
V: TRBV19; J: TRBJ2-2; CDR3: CASSYCTGELFF
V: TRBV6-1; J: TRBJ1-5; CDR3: CASSYDRASNQPQHF
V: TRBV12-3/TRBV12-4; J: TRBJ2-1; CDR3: CASSFSHNEQFF
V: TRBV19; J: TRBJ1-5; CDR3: CASSFDTELNQPQHF
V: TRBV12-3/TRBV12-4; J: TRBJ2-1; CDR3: CASSPGLGSEQFF
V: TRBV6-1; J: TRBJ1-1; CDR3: CASLQGYTEAFF
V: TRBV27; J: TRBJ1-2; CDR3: CASSFSGTGGTGYTF
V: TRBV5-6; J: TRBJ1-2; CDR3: CASSLGQVRPWSNYGYTF
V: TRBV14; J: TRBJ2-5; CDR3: CASSQAGIETQYF
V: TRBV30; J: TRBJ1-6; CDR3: CACPLRGGSPLHF
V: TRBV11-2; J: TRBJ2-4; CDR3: CASSLVAQNIQYF
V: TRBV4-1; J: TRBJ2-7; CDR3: CASSQGPWQYF
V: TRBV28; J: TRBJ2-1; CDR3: CASSSDRQGYNEQFF
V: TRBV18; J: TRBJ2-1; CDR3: CASSTVDGISHEQFF
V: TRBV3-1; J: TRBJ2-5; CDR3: CASSQVGTLQETQYF
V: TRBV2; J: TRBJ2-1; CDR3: CASSGQGNEQFF